The rows below give T cell receptor beta chains drawn from one sample of a study of glioma-infiltrating T cells after dendritic cell vaccination. Data came from immunoSEQ multiplex PCR; TCRdb stores just in-frame clones and leaves some out. The profile shows almost 65,000 clones, 75% to 90% of them singletons. Specimen: blood, collected before dendritic cell vaccination. The receptors originated from a human donor with glioblastoma. Each CDR3 is given with its conserved first and last residue. A D gene is named only where the DNA matches it firmly.

NA | TRBV5-6 | CASGAQGSRGYTF
TRBD2 | TRBV10-2 | CASSGLAGGTGELFF
TRBD2 | TRBV19 | CASKSGGPYNEQFF
NA | TRBV11-2 | CASSFQRVTEAFF
NA | TRBV9 | CASSETGEGSGANVLTF
NA | TRBV15 | CATSRDYRTKNTGELFF
NA | TRBV6-4 | CASSDGRTPRNEQFF
NA | TRBV19 | CASSRAGASYEQYF
TRBD1 | TRBV19 | CASSIGGQGNYEQYF
TRBD2 | TRBV6-4 | CASSALAGATDTQYF
NA | TRBV6-1 | CASRNTIGANQPQHF
TRBD1 | TRBV5-1 | CASSLGAPGQGEKLFF
NA | TRBV7-9 | CASSSTSTGLLLSPLHF
NA | TRBV6-1 | CSGNYNEQFF
TRBD1 | TRBV7-6 | CASSLQPGQVNTEAFF
NA | TRBV28 | CASSLLVGSGDYPPNEQYF
TRBD1 | TRBV2 | CASSVRTGGGNEQFF
NA | TRBV15 | CATSGGLGLQETQYF
TRBD1 | TRBV19 | CASSNQGVGEKLFF
TRBD1 | TRBV19 | CASRLSSATGVRGYTF
NA | TRBV2 | CASRETENYGYTF
NA | TRBV28 | CASSHSMVGADTQYF
NA | TRBV5-1 | CASSSLEGGEDTLHF
TRBD1 | TRBV6-6 | CASRSGGRNTGELFF
NA | TRBV7-9 | CASSSTGSLILYEQYF
NA | TRBV5-1 | CASSLDQTTNEKLFF
NA | TRBV5-1 | CASSLGGYGYTF
NA | TRBV6-1 | CASSEGLAGLSGNTIYF
TRBD2 | TRBV9 | CASSVERGLAGHNEQFF
NA | TRBV6-5 | CATGPGDVREQYF
NA | TRBV25-1 | CASRKENSPLHF
NA | TRBV15 | CATTKTGRRETQYF
NA | TRBV28 | CASTSAREFGELFF
NA | TRBV6-5 | CASLNRAGNGYTF
TRBD2 | TRBV6-6 | CASSYGGGAGEQYF
NA | TRBV27 | CASSLSRGGEKLFF
NA | TRBV7-2 | CASSQQAPEKLFF
NA | TRBV19 | CASRARTATNEKLFF
TRBD2 | TRBV15 | CATSREQLAADTQYF
TRBD1 | TRBV18 | CASSPPGTGTYEQYF
TRBD2 | TRBV7-2 | CASSFLAGGNEQFF
TRBD1 | TRBV5-1 | CASSWGGTGGYEQYF
NA | TRBV6-5 | CASSTKTAWNTEAFF
TRBD1 | TRBV5-1 | CASSQTGGSLEQYF
TRBD2 | TRBV7-8 | CASSLGAGVLDTQYF
NA | TRBV6-1 | CASTTRSYGYTF
TRBD2 | TRBV7-9 | CASSLGGGAYEQYF
NA | TRBV4-1 | CASSQDSRDNNEQFF
NA | TRBV18 | CASSVNEFYEQYF
NA | TRBV10-2 | CASRRQYEQYF
NA | TRBV30 | CAWSVSDLMRETQYF
NA | TRBV12-5 | CASEGGGYGYTF
TRBD1 | TRBV11-3 | CASSLNAGGRNEQYF
TRBD1 | TRBV29-1 | CSGSTGGQTEAFF
NA | TRBV28 | CASRSQGSTNEKLFF
TRBD1 | TRBV28 | CASRGTGTYGYTF